This T cell receptor beta chain was recorded in a study of metastatic and nonmetastatic thyroid tumors. Study at large: The authors compared repertoires across blood and tumor or nodule tissue from malignant and benign thyroid patients. Study observations and caveats: In both blood and tumor samples, TCR beta diversity was reported significantly higher for malignant than benign nodules.

The CDR3 runs 13 residues. Trimming took 6 bases from V and 3 from J, leaving 12 bases between them. This clone was observed a few times. What it binds is unknown. Original processing notes: Built for papillary thyroid cancer, a distant-metastasis classifier drew on CDR3 differences across clinicopathological groups. TCRdb re-clonotyped the PCR reads via MiXCR. TCRdb's processing, not the authors', yielded these V and J calls. The sample records around 26,000 clones, approximately 20% being singletons. None of the patients had undergone any treatment ahead of thyroid surgery. The V gene is TRBV12-3 or TRBV12-4, the J gene TRBJ2-7; D remains ambiguous. The source of this sequence is a male donor with papillary thyroid cancer or a benign thyroid nodule (not recorded which). Some clones in this sample may be carry-over from other donors' samples. What was sequenced was blood. CDR3 sequence reads: CASSPLNYYEQYF. The CDR3 bases are TGTGCCAGCAGCCCGCTTAACTACTACGAGCAGTACTTC.